The 8 T cell receptor beta chains below come from one sample, sequenced in a study of cytomegalovirus exposure and HLA in healthy donors. Produced via immunoSEQ multiplex PCR; TCRdb's table is partial and in-frame only. The sample has 50,000 to 65,000 clones; approximately 95% are singletons. What was sequenced was PBMCs. These receptors were taken from a woman under 30 in good health and CMV-seropositive.

This clone was seen a few times. The rearrangement links TRBV2 to TRBJ2-2, with 7 bases lining up with TRBD1. The germline V gene encodes CDR1 SNHLY and CDR2 FYNNEI. This CDR3 is built from 14 residues. Unmatched junction bases numbered 2, after V lost 5 bases and J lost 2 bases. This chain's CDR3 is CASSRTGNTGELFF. The DNA for the CDR3 is TGTGCCAGCAGTCGGACAGGCAACACCGGGGAGCTGTTTTTT.

This chain connects TRBV7-2 to TRBJ2-7; D is possibly TRBD1 (6 bases). The CDR3 is 13 residues long. CDR1 is SGHTA, CDR2 FQGNSA, per germline. The V and J ends lost 5 bases and 3 bases respectively, with 11 bases between them. CDR3 region: CASSQEQGYEQYF. CDR3 nucleotide sequence: TGTGCCAGCAGCCAAGAACAGGGCTACGAGCAGTACTTC.

The chain joins TRBV28 to TRBJ2-7; D not resolved. The germline CDR1 and CDR2 sequences are MDHEN and SYDVKM. Trimming cost V 5 bases and J 2 bases, with 7 bases left between them. CDR3 length equals 12 residues. CDR3 bases: TGTGCCAGCAGTAACGGTCCCTACGAGCAGTACTTC. It is translated as CASSNGPYEQYF.

V and J are TRBV30 and TRBJ2-7; tentative D call: TRBD1 (6 bases). This CDR3 contains 14 residues. V gave up 4 bases and J gave up 7 bases, with 20 bases separating them. Germline V lookup: CDR1 GTSNPN, CDR2 SVGIG (reference sequence). CDR3 protein: CAWTAARAGVEQYF. In DNA, the CDR3 is TGTGCCTGGACCGCGGCCCGGGCAGGGGTAGAGCAGTACTTC.

The genes are TRBV5-6 and TRBJ2-3; 8 bases fit TRBD1. Germline V gene data show CDR1 as SGHDT and CDR2 as YYEEEE. The V gene end was trimmed by 4 bases and the J gene end by 1 base; junction bases not matched to a gene: 11. This CDR3 is 17 amino acids long. CDR3 loop: CASSHRTGYMGTDTQYF. The CDR3, as DNA: TGTGCCAGCAGCCACAGGACAGGGTATATGGGCACAGATACGCAGTATTTT.

The chain carries TRBV7-2 and TRBJ2-3; 8 bases agree with TRBD2. Germline V gene lookup returns CDR1 SGHTA and CDR2 FQGNSA. The V segment lost 5 bases and the J segment 2 bases; nucleotides outside the gene matches: 9. The CDR3 is made up of 16 amino acids. The CDR3 loop is CASSQGSGGATDTQYF. The CDR3 DNA reads TGTGCCAGCAGCCAAGGCAGCGGGGGAGCCACAGATACGCAGTATTTT.

This clone showed up just once. V usage is TRBV5-1 and J usage is TRBJ1-2; 7 bases are a match to TRBD1. V trimming: 4 bases; J trimming: 3 bases; junction bases outside the gene matches: 9. The germline gives CDR1 SGHRS, CDR2 YFSETQ. The CDR3 runs to 15 residues. The CDR3 protein is CASSNDRDPYYGYTF. CDR3 bases: TGCGCCAGCAGCAACGACAGGGACCCATACTATGGCTACACCTTC.

The chain couples TRBV7-2 to TRBJ2-3; 8 bases map to TRBD2. This CDR3 is 15 amino acids long. Germline V gene lookup returns CDR1 SGHTA and CDR2 FQGNSA. V lost 1 base to trimming and J lost 6 bases; unmatched junction nucleotides: 6. The CDR3 nucleotides are TGTGCCAGCAGCTTAGTAGCGGGGTATACGGATACGCAGTATTTT. As protein: CASSLVAGYTDTQYF.